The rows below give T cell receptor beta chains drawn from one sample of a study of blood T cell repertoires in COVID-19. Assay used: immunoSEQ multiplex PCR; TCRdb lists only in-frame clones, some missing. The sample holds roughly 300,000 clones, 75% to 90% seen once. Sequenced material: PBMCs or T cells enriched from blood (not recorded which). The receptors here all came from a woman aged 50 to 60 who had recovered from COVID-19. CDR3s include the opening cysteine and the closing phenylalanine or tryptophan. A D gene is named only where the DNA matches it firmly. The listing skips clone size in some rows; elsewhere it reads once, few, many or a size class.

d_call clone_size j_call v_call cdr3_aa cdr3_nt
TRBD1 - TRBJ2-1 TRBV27 CASSLFVGQGAQFF TGTGCCAGCAGTTTATTCGTGGGACAGGGGGCACAGTTCTTC
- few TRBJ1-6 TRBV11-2 CASSSHREGGNSPLHF TGTGCCAGCAGCTCACACCGCGAGGGTGGAAATTCACCCCTCCACTTT
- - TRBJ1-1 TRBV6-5 CASSSQLRTTEAFF TGTGCCAGCAGTTCCCAGCTCCGGACAACTGAAGCTTTCTTT
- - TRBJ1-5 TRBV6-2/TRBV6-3 CASSYGQRGIDNQPQHF TGTGCCAGCAGTTACGGTCAACGGGGGATTGACAATCAGCCCCAGCATTTT
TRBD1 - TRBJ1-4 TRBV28 CASSLRGQNEKLFF TGTGCCAGCAGTTTAAGGGGACAGAATGAAAAACTGTTTTTT
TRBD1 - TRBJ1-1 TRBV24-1 CATSEMRGRNTEAFF TGTGCCACCAGTGAAATGAGGGGGCGGAACACTGAAGCTTTCTTT
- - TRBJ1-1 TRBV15 CATRPSGGTEAFF TGTGCCACCAGGCCCTCCGGGGGGACTGAAGCTTTCTTT
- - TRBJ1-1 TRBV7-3 CASSLGGDTEAFF TGTGCCAGCAGCTTAGGGGGGGACACTGAAGCTTTCTTT
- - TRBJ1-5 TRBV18 CASSEDTNQPQHF TGTGCCAGCTCAGAGGACACTAATCAGCCCCAGCATTTT
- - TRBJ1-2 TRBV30 CASEQTPINNYGYTF TGTGCCTCAGAACAGACCCCAATAAACAACTATGGCTACACCTTC
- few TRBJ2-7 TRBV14 CASSLSGEGYRSNF TGTGCCAGCAGCCTGTCAGGAGAGGGATATCGGTCGAACTTC
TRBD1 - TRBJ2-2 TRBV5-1 CASSFSPGTGNTGELFF TGCGCCAGCAGCTTTAGCCCGGGGACAGGGAACACCGGGGAGCTGTTTTTT
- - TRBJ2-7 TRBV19 CASSRGAAEQYF TGTGCCAGTAGTCGGGGGGCCGCCGAGCAGTACTTC
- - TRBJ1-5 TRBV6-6 CASSDRGGQPQHF TGTGCCAGCAGTGACAGAGGGGGTCAGCCCCAGCATTTT
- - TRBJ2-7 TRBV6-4 CASRTDSLFLYEQYF TGTGCCAGCAGGACAGACAGCCTATTTCTCTACGAGCAGTACTTC
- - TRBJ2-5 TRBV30 CALGGNQETQYF TGTGCCCTCGGGGGAAACCAAGAGACCCAGTACTTC
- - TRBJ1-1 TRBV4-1 CASSQGGGRTEAFF TGCGCCAGCAGCCAAGGGGGGGGTCGCACTGAAGCTTTCTTT
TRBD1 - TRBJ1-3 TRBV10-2 CASSEGQGTDTIYF TGCGCCAGCAGTGAAGGACAGGGGACGGACACCATATATTTT
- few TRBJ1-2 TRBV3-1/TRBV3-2 CASSQGSLGADGYTF TGTGCCAGCAGCCAAGGGTCCCTTGGGGCCGATGGCTACACCTTC
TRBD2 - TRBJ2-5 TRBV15 CATSPRGGQETQYF TGTGCCACCAGCCCTCGGGGGGGACAAGAGACCCAGTACTTC
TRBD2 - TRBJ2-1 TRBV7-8 CASSTPWGTSGENEQFF TGTGCCAGCAGCACCCCTTGGGGGACTAGCGGTGAAAACGAGCAGTTCTTC
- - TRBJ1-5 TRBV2 CASSERSSASNNQPQHF TGTGCCAGCAGTGAAAGGTCGTCAGCGAGCAACAATCAGCCCCAGCATTTT
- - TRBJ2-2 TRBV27 CASGTSTGELFF TGTGCCAGCGGTACAAGCACCGGGGAGCTGTTTTTT
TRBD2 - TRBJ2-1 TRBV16 CASSQGLAGINEQFF TGTGCCAGCAGCCAGGGTCTAGCGGGAATCAATGAGCAGTTCTTC
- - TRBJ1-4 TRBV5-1 CASRDSSTNEKLFF TGCGCCAGCAGGGACAGTTCAACTAATGAAAAACTGTTTTTT
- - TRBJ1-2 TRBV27 CASSSWGGRGGVGYTF TGTGCCAGCAGTTCATGGGGGGGCAGGGGAGGGGTAGGCTACACCTTC
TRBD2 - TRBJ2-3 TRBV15 CATSSGGDTDTQYF TGTGCCACCAGCAGCGGGGGGGACACAGATACGCAGTATTTT
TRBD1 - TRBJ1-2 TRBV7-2 CASSLALNKQGAGGYTF TGTGCCAGCAGCTTAGCGCTCAATAAACAGGGGGCTGGGGGCTACACCTTC
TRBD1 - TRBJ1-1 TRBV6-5 CASSPWTGRGTEAFF TGTGCCAGCAGTCCGTGGACAGGGCGGGGGACTGAAGCTTTCTTT
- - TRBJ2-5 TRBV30 CAWSPGQVLQETQYF TGTGCCTGGAGTCCTGGGCAGGTCCTCCAAGAGACCCAGTACTTC
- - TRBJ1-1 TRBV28 CASIPSVGGGNTEAFF TGTGCCAGCATTCCCAGCGTCGGGGGAGGGAACACTGAAGCTTTCTTT
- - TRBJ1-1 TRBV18 CASADTLANTEAFF TGTGCCAGCGCGGACACGCTCGCGAACACTGAAGCTTTCTTT